The clone carrying this T cell receptor beta chain was seen a few times. What it binds is not known. Sequencing was performed with immunoSEQ multiplex PCR; in TCRdb, only in-frame clones are kept and a portion is missing. The sample lists over 30,000 clones, 90% seen once, with around 5.1% in the top ten. This sample was taken from a study of a mutant IDH1 vaccine in newly diagnosed glioma. Study background: First vaccine doses came 4-6 weeks after radiotherapy alone, or with temozolomide cycles. Pretreatment consisted of radiotherapy, temozolomide, or both, with most receiving both.

Regarding time point: week 47, end of study. Vaccinated patients received 300 ug of mutant IDH1 20-mer peptide per dose, with topical imiquimod. Study-level results: No link was apparently found between pseudoprogression and changes in top peripheral T cell clonotypes. Approximately 93% of patients showed vaccine-induced immune responses across multiple MHC alleles.

Looked up from germline, CDR1 is MGHRA and CDR2 is YSYEKL. V lost 0 bases and J 6 bases, leaving 14 bases between the germline ends. This CDR3 spans 15 amino acids. The origin of this receptor is a woman in her 40s with glioma. The starting material was PBMCs, obtained from a glioma patient whose treatment included an IDH1 peptide vaccine. V gene TRBV4-1 combines with J gene TRBJ1-1; D unclear. The CDR3 DNA sequence: TGCGCCAGCAGCCAAGAGGCTCCGGGGAAGTCTGAAGCTTTCTTT. Protein product: CASSQEAPGKSEAFF.